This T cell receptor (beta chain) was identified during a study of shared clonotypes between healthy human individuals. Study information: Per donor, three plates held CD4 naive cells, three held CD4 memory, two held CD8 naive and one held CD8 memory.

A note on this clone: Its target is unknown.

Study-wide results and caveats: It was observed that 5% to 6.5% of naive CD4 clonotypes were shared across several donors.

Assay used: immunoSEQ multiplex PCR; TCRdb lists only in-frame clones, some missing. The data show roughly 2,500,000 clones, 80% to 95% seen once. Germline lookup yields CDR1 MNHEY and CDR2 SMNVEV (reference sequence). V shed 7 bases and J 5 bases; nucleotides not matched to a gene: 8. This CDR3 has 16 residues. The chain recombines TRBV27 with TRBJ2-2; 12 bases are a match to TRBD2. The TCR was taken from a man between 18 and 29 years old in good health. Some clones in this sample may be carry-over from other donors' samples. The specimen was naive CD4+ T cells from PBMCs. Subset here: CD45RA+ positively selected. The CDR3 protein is CASTTPGTSGTGELFF. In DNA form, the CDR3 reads TGTGCCAGCACCACCCCCGGGACTAGCGGGACCGGGGAGCTGTTTTTT.